This T cell receptor beta chain was observed in a study of T-cell memory formation after mild COVID-19. Study results and limitations: Cross-reactive memory apparently joined, as some responding clones appeared in pre-infection memory. Confirmation was lacking for SARS-CoV-2 specificity of second-wave clones that peaked on day 37.

CDR1 is KGHDR and CDR2 is SFDVKD in the germline V gene. The CDR3 runs 13 residues. Trimming stripped 5 bases from V and 1 base from J, with 7 bases between. From the 5' RACE reads, TCRdb called clonotypes with MiXCR, one entry per CDR3 protein. The sample consists of a few hundred thousand distinct CDR3 sequences, more than 20% of them appearing once. This clonotype appeared once. Its antigen is unknown. This clonotype was obtained from an adult woman who had mild COVID-19 (a few samples of this study predate the infection). Cell type and time point are not known. The source material was PBMCs or a T cell subset sorted from them (not recorded which). The V and J genes are TRBV24-1 and TRBJ2-5; D remains ambiguous. As DNA, the CDR3 is TGTGCCACCAGTGTCACCACCCAAGAGACCCAGTACTTC. It specifies CATSVTTQETQYF.